One sample yielded the 30 T cell receptor beta chains listed below, sequenced in a study of blood T cell repertoires in COVID-19. Generated by immunoSEQ multiplex PCR, the TCRdb table keeps only in-frame clones and is missing some. The data contain 95,000 to 100,000 clones, roughly 85% of them singletons. What was sequenced was peripheral blood. These receptors all stem from a woman between 65 and 79 years old with active or convalescent COVID-19.

J is TRBJ2-2 and V is TRBV19, with D maybe TRBD2 (6 bases). Germline values: CDR1 LNHDA, CDR2 SQIVND (reference sequence). V lost 0 bases to trimming and J lost 6 bases, with 23 bases between them. The CDR3 runs to 19 residues. The CDR3, as DNA: TGTGCCAGTAGTATAGATTTAAGGGTGACTGGCGGGAAGGCCGGGGAGCTGTTTTTT. Its protein is CASSIDLRVTGGKAGELFF.

The V gene is TRBV6-2 or TRBV6-3, the J gene TRBJ1-6, with D unclear. The CDR3 covers 14 residues. V lost 2 bases, J lost 11 bases, and 13 bases lay in between. Germline V CDR1 and CDR2: MNHEY, SVGEGT. The CDR3 loop reads CASSYRPGLAPLHF. CDR3 DNA sequence: TGTGCCAGCAGTTACCGCCCGGGTCTGGCACCCCTCCACTTT.

This chain joins TRBV7-2 and TRBJ2-3, with D maybe TRBD1 (6 bases). Trimming shortened V by 4 bases and J by 3 bases, and 11 bases separated the two germline ends. Germline V CDR1 and CDR2: SGHTA, FQGNSA. This CDR3 spans 14 amino acids. For the CDR3, the DNA is TGTGCCAGCAGCTCAGGGGTTTGGACAGATACGCAGTATTTT. Its translation is CASSSGVWTDTQYF. Full variable domain (outside the CDR3, taken from reference TRBV7-2 and TRBJ2-3): GAGVSQSPSNKVTEKGKDVELRCDPISGHTALYWYRQSLGQGLEFLIYFQGNSAPDKSGLPSDRFSAERTGGSVSTLTIQRTQQEDSAVYLCASSSGVWTDTQYFGPGTRLTVL.

The chain joins TRBV19 to TRBJ2-7, with TRBD1 matching over 7 bases. The V segment lost 3 bases and the J segment 1 base; nucleotides outside the gene matches: 6. The CDR3 has 15 amino acids. Germline V gene lookup returns CDR1 LNHDA and CDR2 SQIVND (reference sequence). CDR3 sequence (DNA): TGTGCCAGTAGTATTGGACAGGTGGGGTCCTACGAGCAGTACTTC. Amino acids: CASSIGQVGSYEQYF.

The V call is TRBV5-4, the J call TRBJ2-7; D perhaps matches TRBD1 (6 bases). Germline V gene lookup returns CDR1 SGHNT and CDR2 YYREEE (reference sequence). CDR3 length: 14 residues. V was shortened by 4 bases and J by 5 bases, with 16 bases between the two germline ends. The CDR3 sequence: CASSRAGTQDEQYF. CDR3 nucleotide sequence: TGTGCCAGCAGCAGAGCCGGGACACAGGACGAGCAGTACTTC.

The chain combines TRBV6-5 with TRBJ2-1; 16 bases map to TRBD2. CDR3 length: 15 amino acids. Germline CDR1 MNHEY, CDR2 SVGAGI. The trim removed 10 bases at V and 9 bases at J, leaving 9 bases unmatched. CDR3 region: CATDGTSGRATEQFF. The CDR3 DNA sequence: TGTGCCACCGACGGGACTAGCGGGAGGGCCACTGAGCAGTTCTTC.

V gene TRBV28 combines with J gene TRBJ1-3; D is possibly TRBD1 (5 bases). Trimming left V 1 base short and J 1 base short, with 14 bases between. The CDR3 runs to 17 residues. Per germline, CDR1 MDHEN and CDR2 SYDVKM. The chain's CDR3 is CASSLLWPGGSGNTIYF. The CDR3 nucleotides read TGTGCCAGCAGTTTATTGTGGCCGGGGGGATCTGGAAACACCATATATTTT.

CDR3 nucleotides: TGCGCCAGCAGCTTGGCGGCAAGGAGAAATGAAAAACTGTTTTTT. Protein product: CASSLAARRNEKLFF. The chain combines TRBV5-1 with TRBJ1-4; no firm D call. Trimming shortened V by 0 bases and J by 5 bases, and 11 bases separated the two germline ends. The CDR3 has 15 residues. The germline V gene has CDR1 SGHRS and CDR2 YFSETQ.

The rearrangement joins TRBV5-8 to TRBJ1-2; 10 bases agree with TRBD1. The J segment lost 5 bases and the V segment lost 4 bases, leaving 11 bases of the junction unmatched. Germline CDR1 is SGHTS and CDR2 is YDEGEE. The CDR3 is made up of 16 amino acids. The CDR3 sequence: CASSVGKDRGAYGYTF. The CDR3, as DNA: TGTGCCAGCAGCGTTGGCAAGGACAGGGGGGCGTATGGCTACACCTTC.

This chain links TRBV30 with TRBJ1-6; no reliable D call. CDR1 and CDR2 from the germline V gene are GTSNPN and SVGIG (reference sequence). The CDR3 sequence is 11 residues long. With 3 bases removed from V and 8 bases from J, the gap between germline ends came to 5 bases. The CDR3: CAWSQDSPLHF. Here the CDR3 DNA reads TGTGCCTGGAGCCAGGATTCACCCCTCCACTTT.

V usage is TRBV6-2 or TRBV6-3 and J usage is TRBJ1-1, with D tentatively TRBD1 (6 bases). This CDR3 is 16 amino acids long. V was shortened by 2 bases and J by 1 base, with 14 bases between the two germline ends. Germline assignment: CDR1 MNHEY and CDR2 SVGEGT. CDR3 coding DNA: TGTGCCAGCAGTTACGCGACAACAGGGAGGAACACTGAAGCTTTCTTT. Encoded protein: CASSYATTGRNTEAFF.

V is TRBV28 and J is TRBJ1-6; TRBD1 agrees at 10 bases. CDR1 and CDR2 from the germline V gene are MDHEN and SYDVKM. This CDR3 spans 16 amino acids. The V gene end was trimmed by 6 bases and the J gene end by 5 bases; junction bases not matched to a gene: 7. The DNA for the CDR3 is TGTGCCAGCAGCACGGACAGGGGGAGGGATAATTCACCCCTCCACTTT. This codes for CASSTDRGRDNSPLHF.

This clone was seen only a few times. The CDR3 here is CASSLDPSTYGYTF. CDR3 coding DNA: TGCGCCAGCAGCTTGGATCCTAGTACCTATGGCTACACCTTC. The chain carries TRBV5-1 and TRBJ1-2; D gene uncertain. Trimming stripped 0 bases from V and 4 bases from J, with 10 bases between. The CDR3 sequence is 14 residues long. Per the germline V gene, CDR1 is SGHRS and CDR2 is YFSETQ.

The rearrangement joins TRBV7-6 to TRBJ2-7; 8 bases match TRBD2. The germline gives CDR1 SGHVS, CDR2 FNYEAQ. The CDR3 extends over 18 amino acids. J lost 0 bases, V lost 0 bases, and 10 bases had no gene match. The CDR3 spells CASSLASWRGDSSYEQYF. CDR3 DNA sequence: TGTGCCAGCAGCTTAGCCTCGTGGCGGGGGGATAGCTCCTACGAGCAGTACTTC. The variable domain in full, with the rest retrieved from reference TRBV7-6 and TRBJ2-7, is GAGVSQSPRYKVTKRGQDVALRCDPISGHVSLYWYRQALGQGPEFLTYFNYEAQQDKSGLPNDRFSAERPEGSISTLTIQRTEQRDSAMYRCASSLASWRGDSSYEQYFGPGTRLTVT.

The chain is built from TRBV2 and TRBJ1-6, with a weak D call TRBD1 (5 bases). In germline, CDR1 is SNHLY, CDR2 FYNNEI. CDR3 length: 14 amino acids. V was shortened by 3 bases and J by 5 bases, with 8 bases between the two germline ends. This CDR3 reads CASSERGNNSPLHF. CDR3 in DNA: TGTGCCAGCAGTGAGCGGGGGAATAATTCACCCCTCCACTTT.

The J gene is TRBJ1-6, the V gene TRBV7-2; D may be TRBD1 (5 bases). Trimming cost V 1 base and J 7 bases, with 11 bases left between them. The germline V gene has CDR1 SGHTA and CDR2 FQGNSA. The CDR3 sequence is 15 residues long. The DNA of the CDR3 is TGTGCCAGCAGCTTAGGGGGCCCAGGCAATTCACCCCTCCACTTT. Protein product: CASSLGGPGNSPLHF.

The CDR3 region has the DNA TGTGCCAGCAGCTTAGCTAGATTACAGGGACCATTGAACACTGAAGCTTTCTTT. Protein sequence: CASSLARLQGPLNTEAFF. The chain has TRBV7-9 and TRBJ1-1, with D possibly being TRBD1 (6 bases). With 0 bases removed from V and 0 bases from J, the gap between germline ends came to 17 bases. The CDR3 loop spans 18 amino acids. Germline lookup yields CDR1 SEHNR and CDR2 FQNEAQ (reference sequence).

CDR3: CATSDGTDVHSPLHF. The CDR3 nucleotides read TGTGCCACCAGTGATGGGACTGACGTCCATTCACCCCTCCACTTT. The chain couples TRBV24-1 to TRBJ1-6; tentatively, D is TRBD1 (5 bases). CDR1 KGHDR and CDR2 SFDVKD come from the germline V gene. Trimming cost V 3 bases and J 8 bases, with 13 bases left between them. The CDR3 consists of 15 residues.

The gene calls are TRBV5-1 and TRBJ2-1; TRBD1 might be the D (5 bases). The CDR3 loop spans 13 amino acids. The V gene lost 4 bases and the J gene lost 5 bases, with 10 bases spanning the gap. The germline CDR1 and CDR2 sequences are SGHRS and YFSETQ. In DNA, the CDR3 is TGCGCCAGCAGCCCACAGGAAAACAATGAGCAGTTCTTC. Its translation: CASSPQENNEQFF.

The V gene is TRBV19, the J gene TRBJ1-3; D perhaps matches TRBD1 (6 bases). This CDR3 region has 14 residues. Germline V gene lookup returns CDR1 LNHDA and CDR2 SQIVND (reference sequence). The ends were cut back, 5 bases at V and 3 bases at J, with 11 bases in the middle. The CDR3 loop reads CASSLGAFGNTIYF. The CDR3 nucleotides read TGTGCCAGTAGTCTGGGGGCTTTTGGAAACACCATATATTTT.

The genes are TRBV7-8 and TRBJ1-1; D is unclear. The V gene lost 6 bases and the J gene lost 0 bases, with 8 bases spanning the gap. The CDR3 runs to 13 residues. Germline values: CDR1 SGHVS, CDR2 FQNEAQ. The CDR3 DNA reads TGTGCCAGCAGGTTATTCTTGAACACTGAAGCTTTCTTT. Residues: CASRLFLNTEAFF.

This clone was counted a few times. The chain has TRBV14 and TRBJ1-2; no definite D call. Germline V gene sequence: CDR1 SGHDN, CDR2 FVKESK. V dropped 0 bases and J dropped 3 bases, with 14 bases sitting between them. The CDR3 sequence is 16 residues long. CDR3: CASSQDVAGFDYGYTF. The CDR3 nucleotides read TGTGCCAGCAGCCAAGATGTAGCTGGGTTTGACTATGGCTACACCTTC.

This chain uses TRBV28 with TRBJ2-5; tentatively, D is TRBD1 (5 bases). The CDR3 length is 14 residues. CDR1 and CDR2 from the germline V gene are MDHEN and SYDVKM. V lost 7 bases and J lost 4, with 16 bases in between. DNA of the CDR3: TGTGCCAGCACCACCCAGGGATTCGGAGAGACCCAGTACTTC. Its translation is CASTTQGFGETQYF.

V and J are TRBV10-3 and TRBJ1-1; 10 nucleotides line up with TRBD1. Germline V gives CDR1 ENHRY, CDR2 SYGVKD. V was clipped by 7 bases and J by 4 bases; unmatched bases: 15. The length of the CDR3 is 17 residues. The CDR3 region has the DNA TGTGCCATCAACGACCGGACAGGGGGAAAGGGTAGCACTGAAGCTTTCTTT. Residues: CAINDRTGGKGSTEAFF.

The CDR3 loop reads CASSPGQYTEAFF. The CDR3 DNA follows: TGTGCCAGCAGCCCCGGACAGTACACTGAAGCTTTCTTT. The chain has TRBV3-1 (or the pseudogene TRBV3-2) and TRBJ1-1, with D possibly matching TRBD1 (6 bases). Germline CDR1 and CDR2: LGHDT and YNNKEL (reference sequence). There are 13 residues in the CDR3. V dropped 4 bases and J dropped 3 bases, with 9 bases sitting between them.

The rearrangement uses TRBV29-1 and TRBJ2-2, with 7 bases fitting TRBD1. This CDR3 comprises 14 residues. Germline V lookup: CDR1 SQVTM, CDR2 ANQGSEA. V lost 7 bases and J lost 3; bases outside the gene matches: 8. CDR3 loop: CSGAEGADTGELFF. The CDR3 DNA reads TGCAGCGGAGCCGAGGGGGCTGACACCGGGGAGCTGTTTTTT.

The chain couples TRBV19 to TRBJ2-3; TRBD2 matches 10 bases. Trimming at V came to 3 bases and at J to 3 bases, leaving 3 bases not matched to a gene. The CDR3 has 15 residues. In germline, CDR1 is LNHDA, CDR2 SQIVND (reference sequence). CDR3 in amino acids: CASSMGSGRTDTQYF. The CDR3 DNA follows: TGTGCCAGTAGTATGGGTAGCGGGAGGACAGATACGCAGTATTTT.

The V and J genes are TRBV7-2 and TRBJ1-3, with 9 bases matching TRBD1. The CDR3 covers 16 residues. CDR1 and CDR2 from the germline V gene are SGHTA and FQGNSA. V lost 0 bases and J lost 3; bases outside the gene matches: 3. Here the CDR3 DNA reads TGTGCCAGCAGCTTAGCAGGGACAGGGTTTGGAAACACCATATATTTT. Residues: CASSLAGTGFGNTIYF.

The table lists this clone with a count of one. CDR3 residues: CASSLARDILYEQYF. For the CDR3, the DNA is TGTGCCAGCAGCTTAGCTCGGGACATCCTCTACGAGCAGTACTTC. The V gene is TRBV11-3, the J gene TRBJ2-7; D is perhaps TRBD1 (6 bases). The CDR3 totals 15 residues. V was clipped by 1 base and J by 3 bases, with 13 bases between them. Germline V gene sequence: CDR1 SGHNT, CDR2 YENEEA. The complete variable domain, with remaining parts taken from reference TRBV11-3 and TRBJ2-7, reads EAGVVQSPRYKIIEKKQPVAFWCNPISGHNTLYWYLQNLGQGPELLIRYENEEAVDDSQLPKDRFSAERLKGVDSTLKIQPAELGDSAVYLCASSLARDILYEQYFGPGTRLTVT.

In this sample, this clone turned up once. The J gene is TRBJ1-1, the V gene TRBV7-8; D gene ambiguous. From germline, CDR1 is SGHVS and CDR2 FQNEAQ. With 5 bases removed from V and 1 base from J, the gap between germline ends came to 8 bases. The CDR3 runs to 13 residues. In DNA, the CDR3 is TGTGCCAGCAGCGTACAGCCGAACACTGAAGCTTTCTTT. Translating it yields CASSVQPNTEAFF.